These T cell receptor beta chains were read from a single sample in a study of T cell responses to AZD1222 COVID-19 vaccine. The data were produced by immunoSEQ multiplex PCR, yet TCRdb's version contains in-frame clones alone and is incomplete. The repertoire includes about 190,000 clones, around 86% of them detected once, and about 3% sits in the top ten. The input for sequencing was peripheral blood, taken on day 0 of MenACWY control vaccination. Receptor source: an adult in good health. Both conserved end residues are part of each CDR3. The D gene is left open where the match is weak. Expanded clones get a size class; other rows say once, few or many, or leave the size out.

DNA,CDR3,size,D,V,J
TGTGCCAGCAGCGGGGACAGGGGACGGGATGAGCAGTTCTTC,CASSGDRGRDEQFF,NA,TRBD1,TRBV9,TRBJ2-1
TGTGCCAGCAGCCAACGACAGGGGGCAGGGACTAATGAAAAACTGTTTTTT,CASSQRQGAGTNEKLFF,NA,TRBD1,TRBV7-9,TRBJ1-4
TGTGCCAGCAGCTTAGATCGACCGGGAGGCACTGAAGCTTTCTTT,CASSLDRPGGTEAFF,NA,NA,TRBV11-2,TRBJ1-1
TGTGCCATCAGTGCAACCGCGGGGGCAGATACGCAGTATTTT,CAISATAGADTQYF,NA,TRBD2,TRBV10-3,TRBJ2-3
TGTGCCAGCAGTTTGGCACAGGGCAAACTGTTTTTT,CASSLAQGKLFF,NA,NA,TRBV28,TRBJ1-4
TGTGCCAGTAGTGGCTCGGGACAGGGGATCTACGAGCAGTACTTC,CASSGSGQGIYEQYF,NA,TRBD1,TRBV19,TRBJ2-7
TGTGCCAGCAGCTTACGTGGGGACCCCTATAGCACAGATACGCAGTATTTT,CASSLRGDPYSTDTQYF,NA,NA,TRBV7-2,TRBJ2-3
TGTGCCAGCAGTTTAAGGACGACTAGCGGGAACACCGGGGAGCTGTTTTTT,CASSLRTTSGNTGELFF,NA,TRBD2,TRBV28,TRBJ2-2
TGTGCCAGCAGCTTAAGGCAGGAGGGTGGCTACACCTTC,CASSLRQEGGYTF,NA,NA,TRBV13,TRBJ1-2
TGTGCCAGCACAGACTCCCAGGGATCTAATTCACCCCTCCACTTT,CASTDSQGSNSPLHF,NA,NA,TRBV7-9,TRBJ1-6
TGTGCCAGCAGTGAACGGCAGGGGAATTCACCCCTCCACTTT,CASSERQGNSPLHF,few,NA,TRBV2,TRBJ1-6
TGTGCCAGCAGTTTGAGTCTAGCGGAGCAGTTCTTC,CASSLSLAEQFF,NA,NA,TRBV12-3/TRBV12-4,TRBJ2-1
TGTGCCTGGAGTTTGACGGGCAATCAGCCCCAGCATTTT,CAWSLTGNQPQHF,NA,NA,TRBV30,TRBJ1-5
TGTGCCAGCAGTTTTACGGGGACCTACGAGCAGTACTTC,CASSFTGTYEQYF,once,NA,TRBV27,TRBJ2-7
TGTGCCAGCAGTTACGCGGCACCGGGCACGGATACGCAGTATTTT,CASSYAAPGTDTQYF,NA,NA,TRBV6-2/TRBV6-3,TRBJ2-3
TGTGCCAGCAGTGCACAGGGGGGCACTGAAGCTTTCTTT,CASSAQGGTEAFF,once,TRBD1,TRBV2,TRBJ1-1
TGTGCCAGCAGCGTAAACAGGGGGTCGGGGGAGCTGTTTTTT,CASSVNRGSGELFF,NA,TRBD1,TRBV7-2,TRBJ2-2
TGTGCCAGCAGTTCCATCCGCCCGGGACTAGCGGGGTCTAGCACAGATACGCAGTATTTT,CASSSIRPGLAGSSTDTQYF,once,TRBD2,TRBV27,TRBJ2-3
TGTGCCAGCAGTTTATCGCCTACCCAAGAGACCCAGTACTTC,CASSLSPTQETQYF,NA,NA,TRBV27,TRBJ2-5
TGTGCCAGCAGCTATAGCGGGGAAGGTCTCGACGAGCAGTACTTC,CASSYSGEGLDEQYF,NA,TRBD2,TRBV4-2,TRBJ2-7
TGTGCCAGTAGTATCTTATCGGGCCTGGGGATTAATGAAAAACTGTTTTTT,CASSILSGLGINEKLFF,NA,NA,TRBV19,TRBJ1-4
TGTGCCAGCAGTTACCCCCAGCGGATCACCTACGAGCAGTACTTC,CASSYPQRITYEQYF,NA,NA,TRBV6-2/TRBV6-3,TRBJ2-7
TGTGCCAGCATGGTGGCGGGTTCCCTCCACTTT,CASMVAGSLHF,NA,NA,TRBV2,TRBJ1-6
TGCAGTGCTGCCCAAGAGACCCAGTACTTC,CSAAQETQYF,NA,NA,TRBV20-1,TRBJ2-5
TGTGCCTGGAAGGCTGGAAACACCATATATTTT,CAWKAGNTIYF,NA,NA,TRBV30,TRBJ1-3
TGCAGCGTTGTTTTGCGACAGGGGGCCTACGAGCAGTACTTC,CSVVLRQGAYEQYF,NA,TRBD1,TRBV29-1,TRBJ2-7
TGTGCCAGCAGCCAAGACACAGATACGCAGTATTTT,CASSQDTDTQYF,NA,NA,TRBV14,TRBJ2-3
TGTGCCAGCCGGCGACAGGGCAGCACGGAGCTGTTTTTT,CASRRQGSTELFF,NA,TRBD1,TRBV6-5,TRBJ2-2
TGTGCCAGCAGCGGAGGACAGGATGGTGAAAAACTGTTTTTT,CASSGGQDGEKLFF,NA,TRBD1,TRBV9,TRBJ1-4
TGCGCCAGCAGGGCTCGGACAGGGGAGAATTCACCCCTCCACTTT,CASRARTGENSPLHF,NA,TRBD1,TRBV10-2,TRBJ1-6
TGTGCCAGCAGCCAAGGCCTAGGAGGACAGGAGACCCAGTACTTC,CASSQGLGGQETQYF,NA,NA,TRBV4-2,TRBJ2-5
TGTGCCAGCAGCTTCAGTTATTCACCCCTCCACTTT,CASSFSYSPLHF,NA,NA,TRBV5-6,TRBJ1-6
TGTGCCAGCAGTTACGACAGCCGCGACTATGGCTACACCTTC,CASSYDSRDYGYTF,NA,NA,TRBV6-2/TRBV6-3,TRBJ1-2
TGTGCCAGCAGCCCGGGAGGACTAGCGGGGGGGCGGAGGGGAGAGACCCAGTACTTC,CASSPGGLAGGRRGETQYF,NA,TRBD2,TRBV7-8,TRBJ2-5
TGTGCCAGCAGGGTTAGACTAGCGGGGTCCTACGAGCAGTACTTC,CASRVRLAGSYEQYF,once,TRBD2,TRBV2,TRBJ2-7
TGTGCCAGCAGCCTCGCGGGGACGCCCACCTACGAGCAGTACTTC,CASSLAGTPTYEQYF,NA,NA,TRBV6-6,TRBJ2-7
TGTGCCAGCAGCCAGGTCGCTGGAGACCCTAATCAGCCCCAGCATTTT,CASSQVAGDPNQPQHF,NA,NA,TRBV4-2,TRBJ1-5
TGTGCCAGTAGACACGACGGTGCCGGGTCCTACGAGCAGTACTTC,CASRHDGAGSYEQYF,NA,NA,TRBV19,TRBJ2-7
TGTGCCAGCTCACCAATAGCGGGGCAAGAGACCCAGTACTTC,CASSPIAGQETQYF,NA,TRBD2,TRBV18,TRBJ2-5
TGTGCCAGCAGCTTAATAGGCATCGCTCTATCTTCCTACGAGCAGTACTTC,CASSLIGIALSSYEQYF,NA,NA,TRBV7-3,TRBJ2-7
TGCGCCAGCAGCCAAGGTCCCAAACGGCGGGACAGGGGGACCGGGGAGCTGTTTTTT,CASSQGPKRRDRGTGELFF,NA,TRBD1,TRBV4-3,TRBJ2-2
TGTGCCAGTTGCTTGGGCAGGGGACCCTATGGCTACACCTTC,CASCLGRGPYGYTF,NA,NA,TRBV19,TRBJ1-2
TGTGCCAGCAGCCCTCTCGGGGGATTCGGTCTAGCAAGTGAGCAGTTCTTC,CASSPLGGFGLASEQFF,NA,NA,TRBV27,TRBJ2-1
TGTGCCAGTAGTACGACAGCGAAACTGTTTTTT,CASSTTAKLFF,NA,NA,TRBV19,TRBJ1-4
TGTGCCAGCAGTTTAGACAGGGGAACCAACTATGGCTACACCTTC,CASSLDRGTNYGYTF,NA,TRBD1,TRBV28,TRBJ1-2
TGTGCCAGCAGCTTAGGTCTGTCCACAGATACGCAGTATTTT,CASSLGLSTDTQYF,NA,NA,TRBV7-2,TRBJ2-3
TGTGCCAGCAGCGTAGGGGACAGTCTTACACCCCTCCACTTT,CASSVGDSLTPLHF,NA,TRBD1,TRBV9,TRBJ1-6
TGCGCCAGCAGCGACCGGGACTCGCTCTCCAATGAGCAGTTCTTC,CASSDRDSLSNEQFF,once,NA,TRBV5-1,TRBJ2-1
TGTGCCAGCAGTTTCGAGGGAAGTGGCTACACCTTC,CASSFEGSGYTF,NA,NA,TRBV28,TRBJ1-2
TGCGCCAGCAGCCAAGAGGAGCCCCAGCATTTT,CASSQEEPQHF,NA,NA,TRBV4-3,TRBJ1-5
TGCAGCGTCCAGGGGGCGCCTAATTCACCCCTCCACTTT,CSVQGAPNSPLHF,NA,TRBD1,TRBV29-1,TRBJ1-6
TGTGCCAGCAGGGAGGGTAGGGCACGGGGCTACACCTTC,CASREGRARGYTF,NA,NA,TRBV28,TRBJ1-2
TGTGCCAGCTCCCGGGGGGCCTCGGCCAAAAACATTCAGTACTTC,CASSRGASAKNIQYF,NA,NA,TRBV18,TRBJ2-4
TGTGCTAGTGGTTTGGCAGGGTACTCTGAAGCTTTCTTT,CASGLAGYSEAFF,NA,NA,TRBV12-5,TRBJ1-1
TGTGCCAGCAGCCAAGCCTCGGGACTACTCGTTGAGCAGTTCTTC,CASSQASGLLVEQFF,NA,TRBD2,TRBV4-2,TRBJ2-1